The 19 T cell receptor beta chains presented below share a single source sample, sequenced in a study of cytomegalovirus exposure and HLA in healthy donors. The study ran its PCR with 60 Vbeta and 13 Jbeta primers. The assay was immunoSEQ multiplex PCR, and TCRdb's table has in-frame clones only and misses some. In the table there are 75,000 to 100,000 clones, around 77% of which are singletons. The sample comprised PBMCs. These receptors all stem from a man aged 35 to 55 in good health and CMV-seronegative.

V and J are TRBV9 and TRBJ2-3; D perhaps matches TRBD1 (6 bases). V lost 0 bases and J lost 2, with 13 bases in between. This CDR3 contains 16 residues. Germline V gene sequence: CDR1 SGDLS, CDR2 YYNGEE. The CDR3 region has the DNA TGTGCCAGCAGCGTAGCACAGGGTATAAACACAGATACGCAGTATTTT. It is translated as CASSVAQGINTDTQYF.

This chain uses TRBV7-2 with TRBJ2-7, with 10 bases that match TRBD2. This CDR3 has 13 amino acids. With 3 bases clipped from V and 6 bases from J, the junction kept 2 bases outside the gene matches. Germline V lookup: CDR1 SGHTA, CDR2 FQGNSA. In DNA form, the CDR3 reads TGTGCCAGCAGCTTGTTAGCGGGAGGCGAGCAGTACTTC. Protein sequence: CASSLLAGGEQYF.

The chain has TRBV5-6 and TRBJ2-7; a possible D gene is TRBD1 (5 bases). From germline, CDR1 is SGHDT and CDR2 YYEEEE. Deletions cut 0 bases from V and 1 base from J, with 11 bases between. The CDR3 runs 15 residues. CDR3 nucleotide sequence: TGTGCCAGCAGCTTGGTGTCAGGGTTATCCTACGAGCAGTACTTC. Protein: CASSLVSGLSYEQYF.

V usage is TRBV7-9 and J usage is TRBJ1-2; tentative D call: TRBD1 (6 bases). This CDR3 has 15 residues. The germline gives CDR1 SEHNR, CDR2 FQNEAQ (reference sequence). V was shortened by 5 bases and J by 0 bases, with 13 bases between the two germline ends. CDR3: CASSHRDTSNYGYTF. The CDR3 nucleotides read TGTGCCAGCAGCCACCGGGACACCTCTAACTATGGCTACACCTTC. Together with reference TRBV7-9 and TRBJ1-2, the CDR3 gives the full variable domain: DTGVSQNPRHKITKRGQNVTFRCDPISEHNRLYWYRQTLGQGPEFLTYFQNEAQLEKSRLLSDRFSAERPKGSFSTLEIQRTEQGDSAMYLCASSHRDTSNYGYTFGSGTRLTVV.

The V gene is TRBV2, the J gene TRBJ1-1, with D perhaps TRBD1 (6 bases). Trimming removed 6 bases at V and 6 bases at J, with 14 bases between. Germline CDR1 is SNHLY and CDR2 is FYNNEI. CDR3 length: 13 amino acids. CDR3 sequence: CASRRQAVAEAFF. Written as DNA, the CDR3 is TGTGCCAGCAGGAGACAGGCGGTCGCTGAAGCTTTCTTT.

Here the CDR3 DNA reads TGTGCCAGCAGCTTGATCCGGAGCAATGAGCAGTTCTTC. It yields the protein CASSLIRSNEQFF. The chain carries TRBV5-6 and TRBJ2-1; D not resolved. In germline, CDR1 is SGHDT, CDR2 YYEEEE. CDR3 length equals 13 residues. V was cut by 1 base and J by 6 bases, with 8 bases left in between.

This chain joins TRBV2 and TRBJ1-1; 7 bases are shared with TRBD1. Trimming cost V 6 bases and J 4 bases; bases outside gene matches: 5. Germline lookup yields CDR1 SNHLY and CDR2 FYNNEI. There are 13 residues in the CDR3. CDR3 nucleotide sequence: TGTGCCAGCAGCCGCGGGACAGCCACTGAAGCTTTCTTT. It translates to CASSRGTATEAFF. Full variable domain (remainder filled in from reference TRBV2 and TRBJ1-1): EPEVTQTPSHQVTQMGQEVILRCVPISNHLYFYWYRQILGQKVEFLVSFYNNEISEKSEIFDDQFSVERPDGSNFTLKIRSTKLEDSAMYFCASSRGTATEAFFGQGTRLTVV.

This clone was counted at least ten times. V and J are TRBV2 and TRBJ1-1; D is perhaps TRBD1 (5 bases). This CDR3 is 13 amino acids long. The V gene's germline CDR1 is SNHLY and CDR2 FYNNEI. Between the trimmed V and J ends, which lost 6 bases and 1 base, there was a span of 9 bases. CDR3 loop: CASRETENTEAFF. The CDR3 DNA is TGTGCCAGCAGAGAGACAGAGAACACTGAAGCTTTCTTT.

This clone has only a few counts. The chain uses TRBV28 and TRBJ2-2; 11 nucleotides agree with TRBD1. Germline values: CDR1 MDHEN, CDR2 SYDVKM. The CDR3 consists of 19 residues. The V segment lost 1 base and the J segment 8 bases; nucleotides outside the gene matches: 15. CDR3 sequence: CASSLFPGQGGSITGELFF. The CDR3 nucleotides read TGTGCCAGCAGTTTATTCCCGGGACAGGGGGGTAGTATTACGGGGGAGCTGTTTTTT.

V gene TRBV5-4 combines with J gene TRBJ2-5, with 11 bases matching TRBD2. J lost 4 bases, V lost 4 bases, and 12 bases had no gene match. CDR1 is SGHNT, CDR2 YYREEE, per germline (reference sequence). The CDR3 has 17 amino acids. CDR3 region: CASSGEVAGGPGETQYF. In nucleotides, the CDR3 is TGTGCCAGCAGCGGGGAGGTAGCGGGAGGGCCGGGAGAGACCCAGTACTTC.

As for this clone: The same CDR3 can be traced to other DNA sequences in this sample. This chain uses TRBV7-9 with TRBJ1-1; a weak D match, TRBD1 (5 bases). This CDR3 spans 14 amino acids. V lost 1 base and J lost 3, with 9 bases in between. Germline V gene sequence: CDR1 SEHNR, CDR2 FQNEAQ (reference sequence). The CDR3 reads CASSLVAQDTEAFF. CDR3 nucleotide sequence: TGTGCCAGCAGCTTAGTCGCACAGGACACTGAAGCTTTCTTT.

This clone has only one observation. J is TRBJ1-3 and V is TRBV5-1; TRBD1 is a possible D gene (5 bases). Trimming removed 2 bases at V and 0 bases at J, with 9 bases between. Germline CDR1 is SGHRS and CDR2 is YFSETQ. The CDR3 consists of 15 residues. The CDR3: CASSFDRSSGNTIYF. The CDR3 DNA is TGCGCCAGCAGCTTTGACAGAAGCTCTGGAAACACCATATATTTT.

The chain recombines TRBV2 with TRBJ2-7, with D maybe TRBD2 (5 bases). Germline V lookup: CDR1 SNHLY, CDR2 FYNNEI. This CDR3 is built from 12 residues. The germline V and J ends were trimmed by 4 bases and 3 bases, with 7 bases remaining between them. DNA of the CDR3: TGTGCCAGCAGTGGGACTTACTACGAGCAGTACTTC. It yields the protein CASSGTYYEQYF.

Details on this clone: The sample carries other DNA sequences with the same CDR3. V gene TRBV27 combines with J gene TRBJ2-1, with TRBD1 matching over 8 bases. The CDR3 contains 15 residues. V shed 5 bases, J shed 1 base, and the junction held 4 bases outside the gene matches. Germline V CDR1 and CDR2: MNHEY, SMNVEV (reference sequence). This chain's CDR3 is CASSPDRGSYNEQFF. The CDR3 DNA follows: TGTGCCAGCAGTCCCGACAGGGGTTCCTACAATGAGCAGTTCTTC.

This chain uses TRBV30 with TRBJ1-2; 11 bases align to TRBD1. The CDR3 is made up of 13 amino acids. V lost 8 bases to trimming and J lost 4 bases; unmatched junction nucleotides: 6. Germline values: CDR1 GTSNPN, CDR2 SVGIG (reference sequence). CDR3 nucleotide sequence: TGTGCCGGGGACAGGGGGGACTTCTATGGCTACACCTTC. Its translation is CAGDRGDFYGYTF.

This chain joins TRBV6-5 and TRBJ2-7; the match to TRBD2 covers 7 bases. The CDR3 spans 13 residues. Germline CDR1 is MNHEY and CDR2 is SVGAGI. Losses at the gene ends were 6 bases for V and 3 bases for J; bases not matched to a gene: 5. CDR3 sequence reads: CASRGGGGYEQYF. CDR3 DNA: TGTGCCAGCAGGGGAGGCGGGGGCTACGAGCAGTACTTC.

This chain uses TRBV30 with TRBJ2-5; 8 bases are a match to TRBD2. The trim removed 3 bases at V and 5 bases at J, leaving 11 bases unmatched. Germline-derived CDR1 and CDR2 are GTSNPN and SVGIG (reference sequence). The CDR3 loop spans 15 amino acids. CDR3 loop: CAWSPRRGGGETQYF. The CDR3 bases are TGTGCCTGGAGCCCACGACGGGGGGGAGGGGAGACCCAGTACTTC.

The chain uses TRBV5-6 and TRBJ1-5; no firm D call. CDR1 is SGHDT and CDR2 is YYEEEE in the germline V gene. This CDR3 region has 13 residues. The V end lost 1 base, the J end lost 3 bases, and 5 bases lay between the germline ends. CDR3 sequence: CASSLNYNQPQHF. The CDR3 DNA follows: TGTGCCAGCAGCTTGAACTACAATCAGCCCCAGCATTTT. The full variable domain, completed using reference TRBV5-6 and TRBJ1-5, is DAGVTQSPTHLIKTRGQQVTLRCSPKSGHDTVSWYQQALGQGPQFIFQYYEEEERQRGNFPDRFSGHQFPNYSSELNVNALLLGDSALYLCASSLNYNQPQHFGDGTRLSIL.

The chain links TRBV30 to TRBJ2-6; 11 nucleotides line up with TRBD1. Germline-derived CDR1 and CDR2 are GTSNPN and SVGIG (reference sequence). There are 16 residues in the CDR3. The V and J ends lost 5 bases and 0 bases, in that order; junction bases with no gene match: 3. CDR3: CAWRDRGGSGANVLTF. DNA for the CDR3: TGTGCCTGGCGGGACAGGGGGGGCTCTGGGGCCAACGTCCTGACTTTC.